The next 5 T cell receptor beta chains were all read from a single sample in a study of blood T cell repertoires in COVID-19. Sequenced by immunoSEQ multiplex PCR; TCRdb stores in-frame clones only, minus some. The data show approximately 200,000 clones, 86% seen once. Sequencing was done on a sample of PBMCs or T cells enriched from blood (not recorded which). All receptors derive from a woman in her thirties who had recovered from COVID-19.

This clone has only one observation. The genes are TRBV19 and TRBJ2-1; 7 bases agree with TRBD2. CDR3 length: 15 amino acids. The V gene end was trimmed by 5 bases and the J gene end by 0 bases; junction bases not matched to a gene: 4. Germline V gene data show CDR1 as LNHDA and CDR2 as SQIVND (reference sequence). CDR3 region: CASSLGGSSYNEQFF. CDR3 DNA: TGTGCCAGTAGTTTGGGCGGGAGCTCCTACAATGAGCAGTTCTTC.

This clone was seen a single time. The chain is built from TRBV7-9 and TRBJ1-4, with 10 bases fitting TRBD1. The CDR3 consists of 18 residues. V was clipped by 2 bases and J by 3 bases; unmatched bases: 9. The V gene's germline CDR1 is SEHNR and CDR2 FQNEAQ (reference sequence). This CDR3 reads CASSLYSTGGRANEKLFF. The CDR3 DNA is TGTGCCAGCAGCTTATATTCGACAGGGGGCCGTGCTAATGAAAAACTGTTTTTT.

The chain combines TRBV24-1 with TRBJ2-2, with 7 bases fitting TRBD2. Trimming removed 6 bases from V and 5 bases from J; junction bases left unmatched: 5. The CDR3 is 14 residues long. Germline CDR1 is KGHDR and CDR2 is SFDVKD. In nucleotides, the CDR3 is TGTGCCACCAGTTGGCAAGCGGGGACCGGGGAGCTGTTTTTT. Its protein is CATSWQAGTGELFF.

A single count supports this clone. This chain uses TRBV21-1 with TRBJ1-3. TRBV21-1 is assigned pseudogene status. The CDR3 is 18 residues long. This CDR3 reads CASSILLSMSGSGNTIYF. The CDR3 coding sequence is TGTGCCAGCAGCATTCTTCTTAGTATGTCCGGCTCTGGAAACACCATATATTTT.

This chain joins TRBV5-1 and TRBJ2-7, with 10 bases that match TRBD2. V dropped 2 bases and J dropped 2; count of bases not matched to a gene: 7. Germline lookup yields CDR1 SGHRS and CDR2 YFSETQ. The CDR3 sequence is 16 residues long. The CDR3: CASSLAGGHGTYEQYF. Written as DNA, the CDR3 is TGCGCCAGCAGCTTAGCGGGAGGGCACGGGACCTACGAGCAGTACTTC.